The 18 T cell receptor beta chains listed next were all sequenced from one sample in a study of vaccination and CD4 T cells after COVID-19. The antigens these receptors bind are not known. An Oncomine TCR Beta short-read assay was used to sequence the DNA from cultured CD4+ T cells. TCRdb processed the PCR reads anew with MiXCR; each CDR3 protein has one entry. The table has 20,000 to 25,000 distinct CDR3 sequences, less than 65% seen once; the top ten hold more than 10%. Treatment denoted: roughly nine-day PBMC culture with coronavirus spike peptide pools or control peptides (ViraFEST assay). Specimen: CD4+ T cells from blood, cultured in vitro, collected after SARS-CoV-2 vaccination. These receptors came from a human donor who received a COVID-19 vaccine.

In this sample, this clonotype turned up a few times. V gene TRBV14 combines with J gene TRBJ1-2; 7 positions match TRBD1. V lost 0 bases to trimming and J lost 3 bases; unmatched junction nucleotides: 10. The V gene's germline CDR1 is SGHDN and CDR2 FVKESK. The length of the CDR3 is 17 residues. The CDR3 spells CASSQDLTGTADYGYTF. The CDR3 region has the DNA TGTGCCAGCAGCCAAGACCTTACCGGGACAGCAGACTATGGCTACACCTTC.

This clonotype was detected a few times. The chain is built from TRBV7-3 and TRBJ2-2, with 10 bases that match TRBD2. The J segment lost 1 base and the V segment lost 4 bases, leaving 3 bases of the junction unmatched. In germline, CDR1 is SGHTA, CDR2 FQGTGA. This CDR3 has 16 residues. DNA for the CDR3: TGTGCCAGCAGCTCGCTAGCGGGGGAGAACACCGGGGAGCTGTTTTTT. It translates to CASSSLAGENTGELFF.

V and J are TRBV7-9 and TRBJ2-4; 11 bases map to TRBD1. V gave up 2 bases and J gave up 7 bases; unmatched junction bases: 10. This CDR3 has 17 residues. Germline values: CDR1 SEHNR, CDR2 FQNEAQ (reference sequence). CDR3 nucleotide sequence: TGTGCCAGCAGCTTAATTGCCCTGGACAGGGGGCGGAACATTCAGTACTTC. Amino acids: CASSLIALDRGRNIQYF.

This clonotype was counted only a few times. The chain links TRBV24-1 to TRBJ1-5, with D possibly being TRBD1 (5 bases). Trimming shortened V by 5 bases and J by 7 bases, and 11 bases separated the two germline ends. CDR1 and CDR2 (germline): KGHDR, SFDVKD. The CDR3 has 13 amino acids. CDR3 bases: TGTGCCACCAGTGGAGGGGCCGGGCAGCCCCAGCATTTT. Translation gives CATSGGAGQPQHF.

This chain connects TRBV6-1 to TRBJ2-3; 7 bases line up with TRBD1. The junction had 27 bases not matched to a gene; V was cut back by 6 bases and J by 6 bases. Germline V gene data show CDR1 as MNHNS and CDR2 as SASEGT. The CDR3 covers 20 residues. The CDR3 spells CASRKGRGRSVSRNSDTQYF. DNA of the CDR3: TGTGCCAGCAGGAAAGGTAGGGGGCGGTCGGTTTCCCGCAACTCGGATACGCAGTATTTT.

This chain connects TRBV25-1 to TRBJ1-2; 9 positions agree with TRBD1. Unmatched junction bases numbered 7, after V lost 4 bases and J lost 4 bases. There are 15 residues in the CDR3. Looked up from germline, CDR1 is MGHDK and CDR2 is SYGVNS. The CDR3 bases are TGTGCCAGCAGTGCCACCGGGACAGGGAGCTATGGCTACACCTTC. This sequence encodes CASSATGTGSYGYTF.

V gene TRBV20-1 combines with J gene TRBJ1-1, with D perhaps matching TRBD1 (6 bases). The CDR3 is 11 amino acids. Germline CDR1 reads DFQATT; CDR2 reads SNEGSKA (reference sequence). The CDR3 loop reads CSQTRGTEAFF. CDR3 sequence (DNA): TGCAGCCAGACCAGGGGCACTGAAGCTTTCTTT.

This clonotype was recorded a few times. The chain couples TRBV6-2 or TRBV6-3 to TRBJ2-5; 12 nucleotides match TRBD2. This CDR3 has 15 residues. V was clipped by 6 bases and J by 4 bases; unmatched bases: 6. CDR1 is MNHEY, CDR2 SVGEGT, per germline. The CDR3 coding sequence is TGTGCCAGCAGCCCTAGCGGGGGGGCCCGAGAGACCCAGTACTTC. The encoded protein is CASSPSGGARETQYF.

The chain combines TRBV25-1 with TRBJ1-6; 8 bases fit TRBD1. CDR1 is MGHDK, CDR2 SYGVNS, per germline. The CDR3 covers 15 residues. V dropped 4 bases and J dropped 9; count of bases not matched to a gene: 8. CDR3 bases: TGTGCCAGCAGTGCCGACAGGGGCCTAGGTTCACCCCTCCACTTT. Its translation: CASSADRGLGSPLHF.

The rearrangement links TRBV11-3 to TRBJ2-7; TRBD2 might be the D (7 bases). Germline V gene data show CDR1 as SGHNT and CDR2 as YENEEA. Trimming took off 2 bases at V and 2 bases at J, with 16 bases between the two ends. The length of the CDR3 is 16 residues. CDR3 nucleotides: TGTGCCAGCAGCTTAAGGGGGGGGATCGGCGCCTACGAGCAGTACTTC. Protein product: CASSLRGGIGAYEQYF.

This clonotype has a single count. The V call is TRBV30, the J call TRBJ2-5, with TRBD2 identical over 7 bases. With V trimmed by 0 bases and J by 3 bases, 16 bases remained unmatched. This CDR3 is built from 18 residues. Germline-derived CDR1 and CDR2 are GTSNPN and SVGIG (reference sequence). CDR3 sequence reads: CAWSVQTRASGTKETQYF. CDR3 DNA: TGTGCCTGGAGTGTACAAACAAGGGCTAGCGGTACTAAAGAGACCCAGTACTTC.

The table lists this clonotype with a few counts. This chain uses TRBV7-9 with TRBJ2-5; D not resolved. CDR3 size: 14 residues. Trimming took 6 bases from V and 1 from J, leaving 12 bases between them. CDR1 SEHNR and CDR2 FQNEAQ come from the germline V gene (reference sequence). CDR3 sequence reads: CASSPAGLQETQYF. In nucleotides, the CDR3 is TGTGCCAGCAGTCCCGCCGGGCTCCAAGAGACCCAGTACTTC.

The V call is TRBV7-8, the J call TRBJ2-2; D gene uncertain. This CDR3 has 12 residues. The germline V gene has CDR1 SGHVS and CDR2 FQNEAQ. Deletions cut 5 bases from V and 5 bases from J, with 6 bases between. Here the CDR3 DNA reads TGTGCCAGCAGCGCTCAGACCGGGGAGCTGTTTTTT. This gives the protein CASSAQTGELFF.

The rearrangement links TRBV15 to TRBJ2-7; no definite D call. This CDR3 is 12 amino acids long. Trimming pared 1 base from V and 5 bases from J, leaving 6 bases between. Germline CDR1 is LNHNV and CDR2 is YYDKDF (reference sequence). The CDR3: CATSRGVNEQYF. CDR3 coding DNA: TGTGCCACCAGCAGAGGGGTCAACGAGCAGTACTTC.

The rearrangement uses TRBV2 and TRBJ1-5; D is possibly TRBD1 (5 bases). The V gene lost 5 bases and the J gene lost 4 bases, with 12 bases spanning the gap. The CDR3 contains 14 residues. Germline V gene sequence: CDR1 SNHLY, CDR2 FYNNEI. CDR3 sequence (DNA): TGTGCCAGCAGTCCGACAGAGCTTAATCAGCCCCAGCATTTT. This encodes CASSPTELNQPQHF.

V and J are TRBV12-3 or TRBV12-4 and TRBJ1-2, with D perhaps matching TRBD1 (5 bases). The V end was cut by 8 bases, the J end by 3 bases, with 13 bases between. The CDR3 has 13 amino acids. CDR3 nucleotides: TGTGCCAGCGGGGGAGGGACGCACTATGGCTACACCTTC. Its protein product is CASGGGTHYGYTF.

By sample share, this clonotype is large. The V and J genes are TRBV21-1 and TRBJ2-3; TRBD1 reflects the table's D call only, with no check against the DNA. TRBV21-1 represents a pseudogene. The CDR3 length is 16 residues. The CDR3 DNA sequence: TGTGCCAGCAGCAAAACCGGGACCACTAGCACAGATACGCAGTATTTT. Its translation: CASSKTGTTSTDTQYF.

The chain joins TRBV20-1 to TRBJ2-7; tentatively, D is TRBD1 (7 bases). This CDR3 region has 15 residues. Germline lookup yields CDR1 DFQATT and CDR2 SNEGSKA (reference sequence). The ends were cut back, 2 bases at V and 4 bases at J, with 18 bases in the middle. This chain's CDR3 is CSARRAGGLKYEQYF. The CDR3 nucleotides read TGCAGTGCTAGAAGGGCAGGGGGACTGAAATACGAGCAGTACTTC.